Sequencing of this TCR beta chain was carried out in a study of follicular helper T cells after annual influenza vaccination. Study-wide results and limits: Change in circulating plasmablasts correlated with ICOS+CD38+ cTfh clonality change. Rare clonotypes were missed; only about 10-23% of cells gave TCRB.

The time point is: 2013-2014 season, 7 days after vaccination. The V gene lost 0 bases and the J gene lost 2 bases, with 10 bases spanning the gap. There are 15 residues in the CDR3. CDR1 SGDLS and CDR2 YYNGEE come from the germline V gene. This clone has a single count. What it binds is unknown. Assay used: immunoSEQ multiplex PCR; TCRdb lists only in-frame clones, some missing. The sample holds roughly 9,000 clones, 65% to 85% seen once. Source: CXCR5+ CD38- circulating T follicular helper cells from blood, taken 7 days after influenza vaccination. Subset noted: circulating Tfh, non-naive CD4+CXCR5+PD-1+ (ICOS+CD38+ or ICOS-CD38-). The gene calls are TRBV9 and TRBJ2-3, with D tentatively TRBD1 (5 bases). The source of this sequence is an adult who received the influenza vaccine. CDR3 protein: CASSVGAGSTDTQYF. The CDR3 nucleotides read TGTGCCAGCAGCGTAGGGGCAGGGTCCACAGATACGCAGTATTTT.